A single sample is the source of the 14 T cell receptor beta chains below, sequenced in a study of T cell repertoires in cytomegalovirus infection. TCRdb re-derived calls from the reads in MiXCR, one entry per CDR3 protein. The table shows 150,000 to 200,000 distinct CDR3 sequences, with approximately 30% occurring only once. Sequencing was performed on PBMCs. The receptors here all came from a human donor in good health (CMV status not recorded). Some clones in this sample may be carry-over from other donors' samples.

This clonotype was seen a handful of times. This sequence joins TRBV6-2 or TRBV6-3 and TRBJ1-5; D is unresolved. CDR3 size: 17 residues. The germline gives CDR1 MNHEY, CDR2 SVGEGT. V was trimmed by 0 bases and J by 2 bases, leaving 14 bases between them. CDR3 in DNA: TGTGCCAGCAGTTACTCGTACGACGGGAGGGGCAATCAGCCCCAGCATTTT. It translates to CASSYSYDGRGNQPQHF.

The CDR3 sequence: CASGMGGGIGYTF. In nucleotides, the CDR3 is TGTGCCAGCGGAATGGGCGGGGGAATTGGCTACACCTTC. This chain links TRBV12-3 or TRBV12-4 with TRBJ1-2; D perhaps matches TRBD1 (5 bases). V gave up 8 bases and J gave up 7 bases, with 17 bases separating them. The CDR3 consists of 13 residues.

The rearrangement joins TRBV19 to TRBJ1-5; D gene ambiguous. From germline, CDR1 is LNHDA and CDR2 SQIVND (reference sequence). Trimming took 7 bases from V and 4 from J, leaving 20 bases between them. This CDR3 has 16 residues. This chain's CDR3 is CASTSLTDRGNQPQHF. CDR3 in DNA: TGTGCCAGTACATCGCTGACCGACCGCGGGAATCAGCCCCAGCATTTT.

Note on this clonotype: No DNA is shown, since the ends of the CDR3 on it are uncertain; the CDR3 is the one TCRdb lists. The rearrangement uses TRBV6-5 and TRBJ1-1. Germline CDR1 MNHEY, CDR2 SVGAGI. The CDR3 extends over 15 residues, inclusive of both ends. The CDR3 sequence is CASSSSAHRNTEAFF.

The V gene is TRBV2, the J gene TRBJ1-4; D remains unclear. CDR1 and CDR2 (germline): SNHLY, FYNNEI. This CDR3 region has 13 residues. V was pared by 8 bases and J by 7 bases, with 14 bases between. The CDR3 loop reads CASARRGGEKLFF. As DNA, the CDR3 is TGTGCCAGCGCCAGGCGGGGTGGTGAAAAACTGTTTTTT. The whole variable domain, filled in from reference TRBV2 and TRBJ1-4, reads EPEVTQTPSHQVTQMGQEVILRCVPISNHLYFYWYRQILGQKVEFLVSFYNNEISEKSEIFDDQFSVERPDGSNFTLKIRSTKLEDSAMYFCASARRGGEKLFFGSGTQLSVL.

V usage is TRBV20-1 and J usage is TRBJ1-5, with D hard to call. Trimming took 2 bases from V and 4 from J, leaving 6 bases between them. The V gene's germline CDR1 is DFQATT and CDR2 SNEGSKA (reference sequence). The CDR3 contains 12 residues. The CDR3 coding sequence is TGCAGTGCTAGAAAGAGAAATCAGCCCCAGCATTTT. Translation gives CSARKRNQPQHF.

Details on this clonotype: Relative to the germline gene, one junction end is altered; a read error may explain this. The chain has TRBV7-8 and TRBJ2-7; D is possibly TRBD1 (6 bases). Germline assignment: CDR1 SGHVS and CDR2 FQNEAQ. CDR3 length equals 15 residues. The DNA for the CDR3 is TGTGTCAGCAGCCCTAACCGAGACAGGCGCTACGAGCAGTACTTC. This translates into CVSSPNRDRRYEQYF.

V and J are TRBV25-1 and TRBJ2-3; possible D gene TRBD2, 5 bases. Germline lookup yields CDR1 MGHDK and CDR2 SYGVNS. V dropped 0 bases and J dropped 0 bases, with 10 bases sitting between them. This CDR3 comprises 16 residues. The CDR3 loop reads CASSEYPRASTDTQYF. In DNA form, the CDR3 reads TGTGCCAGCAGTGAATATCCGAGGGCCAGCACAGATACGCAGTATTTT.

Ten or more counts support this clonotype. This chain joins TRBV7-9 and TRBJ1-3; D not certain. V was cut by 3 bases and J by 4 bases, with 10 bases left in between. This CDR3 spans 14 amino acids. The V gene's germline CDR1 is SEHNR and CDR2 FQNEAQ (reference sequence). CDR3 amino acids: CASSLLGAGNTIYF. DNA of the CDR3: TGTGCCAGCAGCTTGTTGGGCGCCGGAAACACCATATATTTT.

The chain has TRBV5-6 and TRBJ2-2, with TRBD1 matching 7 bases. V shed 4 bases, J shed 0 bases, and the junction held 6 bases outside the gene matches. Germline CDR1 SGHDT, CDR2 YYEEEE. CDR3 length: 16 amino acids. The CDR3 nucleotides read TGTGCCAGCAGCCTCCGGGACAGAGCGAACACCGGGGAGCTGTTTTTT. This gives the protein CASSLRDRANTGELFF. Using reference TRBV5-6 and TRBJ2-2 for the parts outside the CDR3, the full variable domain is DAGVTQSPTHLIKTRGQQVTLRCSPKSGHDTVSWYQQALGQGPQFIFQYYEEEERQRGNFPDRFSGHQFPNYSSELNVNALLLGDSALYLCASSLRDRANTGELFFGEGSRLTVL.

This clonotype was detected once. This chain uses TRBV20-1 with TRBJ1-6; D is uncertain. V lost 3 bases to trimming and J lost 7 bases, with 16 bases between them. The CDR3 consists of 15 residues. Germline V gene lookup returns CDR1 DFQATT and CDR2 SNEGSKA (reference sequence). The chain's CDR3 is CSASSPGGTNSPLHF. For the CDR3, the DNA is TGCAGTGCTAGTTCCCCGGGAGGCACCAATTCACCCCTCCACTTT.

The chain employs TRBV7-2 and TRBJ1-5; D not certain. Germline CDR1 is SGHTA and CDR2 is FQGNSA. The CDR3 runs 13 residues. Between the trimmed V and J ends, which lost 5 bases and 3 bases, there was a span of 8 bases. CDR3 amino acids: CASSARANQPQHF. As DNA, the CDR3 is TGTGCCAGCAGCGCCCGGGCCAATCAGCCCCAGCATTTT.

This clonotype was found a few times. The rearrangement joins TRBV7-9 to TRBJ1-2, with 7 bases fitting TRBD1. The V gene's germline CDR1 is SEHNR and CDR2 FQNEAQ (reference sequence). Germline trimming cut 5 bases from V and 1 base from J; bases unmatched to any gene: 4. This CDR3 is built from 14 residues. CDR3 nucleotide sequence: TGTGCCAGCAGCCTGGACAGGAATAACTATGGCTACACCTTC. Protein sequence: CASSLDRNNYGYTF.

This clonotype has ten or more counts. The DNA for the CDR3 is TGTGCCAGCAGAAATAGCAATCAGCCCCAGCATTTT. It specifies CASRNSNQPQHF. This chain joins TRBV12-3 or TRBV12-4 and TRBJ1-5, with unresolved D. CDR3 length: 12 residues. The germline V and J ends were trimmed by 6 bases and 0 bases, with 3 bases remaining between them.